The 5 T cell receptor beta chains below were found in one sample sequenced in a study of CD8+ T cells in alopecia areata. Investigators isolated RNA and reverse transcribed it into cDNA to act as the sequencing template. The data were produced by immunoSEQ multiplex PCR, yet TCRdb's version contains in-frame clones alone and is incomplete. The sample has over 100,000 clones, about 49% seen once. The source was CD8+ T cells sorted from blood, collected at week 0. These receptors all come from a human donor with alopecia areata.

V usage is TRBV27 and J usage is TRBJ1-6; possibly TRBD1 for D (6 bases). CDR3 size: 16 residues. Germline V gene sequence: CDR1 MNHEY, CDR2 SMNVEV (reference sequence). Trimming cost V 7 bases and J 10 bases, with 23 bases left between them. DNA of the CDR3: TGTGCCAGCACCCAGAGCGCAGGGGAGAGAGGCTCACCCCTCCACTTT. It is translated as CASTQSAGERGSPLHF.

This clone has ten or more counts. The V gene is TRBV11-2, the J gene TRBJ2-2; D might be TRBD2 (6 bases). Trimming took off 5 bases at V and 7 bases at J, with 8 bases between the two ends. The CDR3 has 12 residues. CDR1 SGHAT and CDR2 FQNNGV come from the germline V gene. The CDR3 loop reads CASSPGVGELFF. The DNA for the CDR3 is TGTGCCAGCAGCCCGGGGGTCGGGGAGCTGTTTTTT.

The chain is built from TRBV2 and TRBJ2-7; perhaps D is TRBD1 or TRBD2 (5 bases each). The germline V gene encodes CDR1 SNHLY and CDR2 FYNNEI. V dropped 1 base and J dropped 0 bases, with 13 bases sitting between them. This CDR3 has 16 residues. The CDR3 DNA follows: TGTGCCAGCAGTGAAGGTGTTGGGACGGTCTCCTACGAGCAGTACTTC. It specifies CASSEGVGTVSYEQYF. The variable domain in full, completed from reference TRBV2 and TRBJ2-7, reads EPEVTQTPSHQVTQMGQEVILRCVPISNHLYFYWYRQILGQKVEFLVSFYNNEISEKSEIFDDQFSVERPDGSNFTLKIRSTKLEDSAMYFCASSEGVGTVSYEQYFGPGTRLTVT.

This clone was detected a few times. The chain links TRBV29-1 to TRBJ1-2; 7 bases match TRBD1. In germline, CDR1 is SQVTM, CDR2 ANQGSEA. The CDR3 is made up of 13 amino acids. The V segment lost 1 base and the J segment 5 bases; nucleotides outside the gene matches: 4. CDR3 amino acids: CSVEGTGIYGYTF. CDR3 in DNA: TGCAGCGTTGAAGGGACAGGAATATATGGCTACACCTTC.

The table lists this clone with a few counts. The CDR3, as DNA: TGTGCCAGCAGCGACAAACGCGAATACACCGGGGAGCTGTTTTTT. Translating gives CASSDKREYTGELFF. This rearrangement joins TRBV11-3 to TRBJ2-2; D call uncertain. CDR3 length: 15 residues. The V end lost 5 bases, the J end lost 3 bases, and 13 bases lay between the germline ends. Germline CDR1 SGHNT, CDR2 YENEEA. Supplemented by reference TRBV11-3 and TRBJ2-2, the full variable domain reads EAGVVQSPRYKIIEKKQPVAFWCNPISGHNTLYWYLQNLGQGPELLIRYENEEAVDDSQLPKDRFSAERLKGVDSTLKIQPAELGDSAVYLCASSDKREYTGELFFGEGSRLTVL.